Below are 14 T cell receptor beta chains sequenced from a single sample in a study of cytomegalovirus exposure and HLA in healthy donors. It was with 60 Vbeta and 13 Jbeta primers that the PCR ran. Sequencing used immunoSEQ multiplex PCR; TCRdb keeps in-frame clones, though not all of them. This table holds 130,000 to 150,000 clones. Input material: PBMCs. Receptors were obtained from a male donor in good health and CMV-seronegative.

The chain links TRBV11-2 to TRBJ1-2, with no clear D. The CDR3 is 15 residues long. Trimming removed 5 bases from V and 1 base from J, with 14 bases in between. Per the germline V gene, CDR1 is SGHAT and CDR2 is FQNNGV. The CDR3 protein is CASSATVGLNYGYTF. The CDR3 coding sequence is TGTGCCAGCAGCGCAACCGTCGGACTTAACTATGGCTACACCTTC.

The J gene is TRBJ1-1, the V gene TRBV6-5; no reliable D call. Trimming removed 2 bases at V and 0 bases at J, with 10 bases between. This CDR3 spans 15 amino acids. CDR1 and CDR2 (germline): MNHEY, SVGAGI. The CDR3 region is CASSYGELMNTEAFF. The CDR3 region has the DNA TGTGCCAGCAGTTACGGGGAGCTTATGAACACTGAAGCTTTCTTT.

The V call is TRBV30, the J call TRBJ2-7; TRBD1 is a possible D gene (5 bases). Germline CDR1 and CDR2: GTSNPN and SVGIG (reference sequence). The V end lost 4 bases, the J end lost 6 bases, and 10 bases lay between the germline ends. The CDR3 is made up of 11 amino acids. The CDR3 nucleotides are TGTGCCTGGACAGGGTCTGGCGAGCAGTACTTC. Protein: CAWTGSGEQYF.

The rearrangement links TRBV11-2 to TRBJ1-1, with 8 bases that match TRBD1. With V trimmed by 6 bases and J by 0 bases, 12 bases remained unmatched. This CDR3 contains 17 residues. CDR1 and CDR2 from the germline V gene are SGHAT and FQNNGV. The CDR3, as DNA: TGTGCCAGCAGATTGCGGACAGGGATGGGAGTGAACACTGAAGCTTTCTTT. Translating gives CASRLRTGMGVNTEAFF.

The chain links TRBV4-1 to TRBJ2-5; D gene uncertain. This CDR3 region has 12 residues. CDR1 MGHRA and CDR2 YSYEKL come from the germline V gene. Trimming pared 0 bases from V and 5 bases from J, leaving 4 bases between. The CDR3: CASSQDRETQYF. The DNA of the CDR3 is TGCGCCAGCAGCCAAGATCGGGAGACCCAGTACTTC.

CDR3 loop: CASSFETGHEKLFF. In nucleotides, the CDR3 is TGCGCCAGCAGCTTCGAGACAGGGCATGAAAAACTGTTTTTT. The chain combines TRBV5-1 with TRBJ1-4; 7 nucleotides match TRBD1. The V segment lost 2 bases and the J segment 6 bases; nucleotides outside the gene matches: 4. The CDR3 runs 14 residues. Germline V CDR1 and CDR2: SGHRS, YFSETQ.

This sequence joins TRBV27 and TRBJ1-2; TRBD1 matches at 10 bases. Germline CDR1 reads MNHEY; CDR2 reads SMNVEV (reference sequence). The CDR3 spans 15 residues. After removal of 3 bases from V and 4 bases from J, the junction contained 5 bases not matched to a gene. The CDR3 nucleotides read TGTGCCAGCAGTTTTGGGACAGGGGCTGGCTATGGCTACACCTTC. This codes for CASSFGTGAGYGYTF.

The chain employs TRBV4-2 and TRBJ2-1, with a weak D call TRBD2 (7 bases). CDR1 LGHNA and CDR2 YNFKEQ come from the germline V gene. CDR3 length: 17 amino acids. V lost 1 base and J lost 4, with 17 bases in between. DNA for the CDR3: TGTGCCAGCAGCCAAGTGGGGGCTAGCGGTTTATACAATGAGCAGTTCTTC. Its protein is CASSQVGASGLYNEQFF.

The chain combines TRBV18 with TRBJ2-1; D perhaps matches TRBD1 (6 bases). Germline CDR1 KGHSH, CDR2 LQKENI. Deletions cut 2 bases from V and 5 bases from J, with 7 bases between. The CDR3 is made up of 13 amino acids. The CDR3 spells CASSPAGDNEQFF. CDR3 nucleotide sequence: TGTGCCAGCTCACCAGCAGGGGACAATGAGCAGTTCTTC. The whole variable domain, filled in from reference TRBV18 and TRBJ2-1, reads NAGVMQNPRHLVRRRGQEARLRCSPMKGHSHVYWYRQLPEEGLKFMVYLQKENIIDESGMPKERFSAEFPKEGPSILRIQQVVRGDSAAYFCASSPAGDNEQFFGPGTRLTVL.

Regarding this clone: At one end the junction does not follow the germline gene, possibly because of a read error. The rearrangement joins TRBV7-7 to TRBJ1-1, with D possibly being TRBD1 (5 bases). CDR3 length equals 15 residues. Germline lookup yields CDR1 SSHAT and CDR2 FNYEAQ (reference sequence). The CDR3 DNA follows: TGTGCTAGCAGCGCGCTGTTAGGGGCGAACACTGAAGCTTTCTTT. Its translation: CASSALLGANTEAFF. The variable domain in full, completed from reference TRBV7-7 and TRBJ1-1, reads GAGVSQSPRYKVTKRGQDVTLRCDPISSHATLYWYQQALGQGPEFLTYFNYEAQPDKSGLPSDRFSAERPEGSISTLTIQRTEQRDSAMYRCASSALLGANTEAFFGQGTRLTVV.

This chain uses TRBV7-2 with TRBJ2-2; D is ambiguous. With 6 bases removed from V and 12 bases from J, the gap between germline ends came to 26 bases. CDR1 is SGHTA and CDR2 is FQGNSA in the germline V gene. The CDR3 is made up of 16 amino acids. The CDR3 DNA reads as TGTGCCAGCAGTCCCACCCCTTCCGCTGGTCGAGAGCAGCTGTTTTTT. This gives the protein CASSPTPSAGREQLFF.

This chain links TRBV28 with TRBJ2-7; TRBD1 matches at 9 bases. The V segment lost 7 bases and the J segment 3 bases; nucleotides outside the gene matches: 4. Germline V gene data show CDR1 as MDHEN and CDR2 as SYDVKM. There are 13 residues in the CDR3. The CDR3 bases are TGTGCCAGCAAGTGGGGACAGGGCTACGAGCAGTACTTC. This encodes CASKWGQGYEQYF.

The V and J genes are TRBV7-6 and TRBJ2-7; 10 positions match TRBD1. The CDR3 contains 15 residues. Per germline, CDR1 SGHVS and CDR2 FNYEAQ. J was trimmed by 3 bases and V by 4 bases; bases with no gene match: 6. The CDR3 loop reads CASSSGQGPLYEQYF. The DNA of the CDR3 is TGTGCCAGCAGCTCGGGACAGGGGCCCCTCTACGAGCAGTACTTC.

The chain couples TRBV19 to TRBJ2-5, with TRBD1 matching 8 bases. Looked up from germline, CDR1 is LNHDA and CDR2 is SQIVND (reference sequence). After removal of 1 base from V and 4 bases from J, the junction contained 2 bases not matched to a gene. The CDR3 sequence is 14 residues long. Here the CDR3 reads CASSIARGRETQYF. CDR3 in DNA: TGTGCCAGTAGTATAGCCAGGGGGCGAGAGACCCAGTACTTC.